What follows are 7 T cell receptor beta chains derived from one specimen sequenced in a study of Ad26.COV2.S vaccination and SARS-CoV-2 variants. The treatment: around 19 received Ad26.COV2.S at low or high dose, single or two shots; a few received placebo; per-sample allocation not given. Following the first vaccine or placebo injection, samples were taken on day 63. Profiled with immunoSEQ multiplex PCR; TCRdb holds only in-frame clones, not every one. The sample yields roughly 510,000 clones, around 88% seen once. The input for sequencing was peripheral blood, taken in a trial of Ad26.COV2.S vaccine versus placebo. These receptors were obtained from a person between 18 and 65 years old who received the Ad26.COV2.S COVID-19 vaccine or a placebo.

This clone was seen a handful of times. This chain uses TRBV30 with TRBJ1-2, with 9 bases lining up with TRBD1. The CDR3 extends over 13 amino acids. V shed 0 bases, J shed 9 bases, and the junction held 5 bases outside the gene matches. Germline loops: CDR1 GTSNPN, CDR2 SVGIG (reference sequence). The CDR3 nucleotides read TGTGCCTGGAGTGTCCGGACAGGGGTGAGCTACACCTTC. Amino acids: CAWSVRTGVSYTF.

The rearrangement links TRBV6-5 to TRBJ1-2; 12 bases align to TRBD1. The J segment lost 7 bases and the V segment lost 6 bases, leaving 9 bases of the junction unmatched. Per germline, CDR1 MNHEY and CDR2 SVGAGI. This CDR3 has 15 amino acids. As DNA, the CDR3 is TGTGCCAGCAGGGTAGGGGGACAGGGGGCGTCTGGCTACACCTTC. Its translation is CASRVGGQGASGYTF.

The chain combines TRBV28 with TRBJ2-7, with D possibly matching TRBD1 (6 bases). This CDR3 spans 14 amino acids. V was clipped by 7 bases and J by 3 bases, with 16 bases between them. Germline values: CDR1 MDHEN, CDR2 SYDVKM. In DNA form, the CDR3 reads TGTGCCAGCAACCCGTCAGGGGTCGGCTACGAGCAGTACTTC. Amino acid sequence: CASNPSGVGYEQYF.

The CDR3 spells CASSFSYEQYF. The CDR3 bases are TGCGCCAGCAGCTTCTCCTACGAGCAGTACTTC. The chain couples TRBV5-1 to TRBJ2-7, with D hard to call. The CDR3 sequence is 11 residues long. Trimming took 2 bases from V and 0 from J, leaving 0 bases between them. Germline V gene sequence: CDR1 SGHRS, CDR2 YFSETQ.

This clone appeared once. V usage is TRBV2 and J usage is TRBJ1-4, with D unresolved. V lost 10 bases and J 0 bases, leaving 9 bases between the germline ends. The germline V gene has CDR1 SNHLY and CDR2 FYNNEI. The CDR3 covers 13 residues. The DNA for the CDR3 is TGTGCCACCTCAGGTTCAACTAATGAAAAACTGTTTTTT. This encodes CATSGSTNEKLFF.

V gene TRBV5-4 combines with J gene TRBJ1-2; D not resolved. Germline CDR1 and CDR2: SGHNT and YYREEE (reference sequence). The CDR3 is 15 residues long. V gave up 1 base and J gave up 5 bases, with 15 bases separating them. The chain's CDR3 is CASSLRADPLYGYTF. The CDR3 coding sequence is TGTGCCAGCAGCTTGAGGGCCGACCCATTGTATGGCTACACCTTC.

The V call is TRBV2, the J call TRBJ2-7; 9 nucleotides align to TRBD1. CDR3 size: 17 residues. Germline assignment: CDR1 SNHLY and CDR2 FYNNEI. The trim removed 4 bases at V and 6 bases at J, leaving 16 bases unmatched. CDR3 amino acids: CASSGVLQGARVGEQYF. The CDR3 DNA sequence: TGTGCCAGCAGTGGGGTCCTACAGGGGGCGCGAGTCGGCGAGCAGTACTTC.